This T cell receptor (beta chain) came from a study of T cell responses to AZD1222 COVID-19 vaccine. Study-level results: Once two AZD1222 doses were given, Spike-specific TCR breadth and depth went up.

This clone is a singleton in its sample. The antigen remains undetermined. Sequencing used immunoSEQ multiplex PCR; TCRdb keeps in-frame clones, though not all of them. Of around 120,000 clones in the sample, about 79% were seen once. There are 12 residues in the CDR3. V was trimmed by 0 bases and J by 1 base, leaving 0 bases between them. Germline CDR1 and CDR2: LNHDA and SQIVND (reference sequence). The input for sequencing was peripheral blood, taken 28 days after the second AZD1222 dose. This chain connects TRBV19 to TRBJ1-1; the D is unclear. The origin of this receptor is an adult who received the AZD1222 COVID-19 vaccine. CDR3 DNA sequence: TGTGCCAGTAGTATAGAGAACACTGAAGCTTTCTTT. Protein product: CASSIENTEAFF.